Listed here are 11 T cell receptor beta chains from one sample, sequenced in a study of blood T cell repertoires in COVID-19. The repertoire was sequenced with immunoSEQ multiplex PCR; TCRdb's copy has only in-frame clones and lacks some. The sample lists 56,000 or so clones; about 86% were seen once. The specimen was peripheral blood. The receptors here all came from a woman of 80 years or more with active COVID-19.

The V and J genes are TRBV18 and TRBJ2-1; 8 nucleotides align to TRBD2. Germline trimming cut 0 bases from V and 6 bases from J; bases unmatched to any gene: 7. The germline V gene has CDR1 KGHSH and CDR2 LQKENI. This CDR3 contains 16 residues. The CDR3 nucleotides are TGTGCCAGCTCACCACCGGCCGGGGGGGCGGGCAATGAGCAGTTCTTC. Amino acid sequence: CASSPPAGGAGNEQFF.

This clone has only a few counts. The genes are TRBV9 and TRBJ2-5; 13 bases agree with TRBD2. V lost 4 bases, J lost 4 bases, and 10 bases stayed unmatched. The V gene's germline CDR1 is SGDLS and CDR2 YYNGEE. The length of the CDR3 is 17 residues. The CDR3 reads CASSPGLAGVFLETQYF. DNA for the CDR3: TGTGCCAGCAGCCCCGGACTAGCGGGGGTATTTTTAGAGACCCAGTACTTC.

This rearrangement joins TRBV7-2 to TRBJ2-3; 7 positions agree with TRBD1. The CDR3 has 15 residues. From germline, CDR1 is SGHTA and CDR2 FQGNSA. J was trimmed by 2 bases and V by 5 bases; bases with no gene match: 7. This chain's CDR3 is CASSPQTGTTDTQYF. The CDR3, as DNA: TGTGCCAGCAGCCCGCAGACAGGGACCACAGATACGCAGTATTTT. Filled out from reference TRBV7-2 and TRBJ2-3, the complete variable domain reads GAGVSQSPSNKVTEKGKDVELRCDPISGHTALYWYRQSLGQGLEFLIYFQGNSAPDKSGLPSDRFSAERTGGSVSTLTIQRTQQEDSAVYLCASSPQTGTTDTQYFGPGTRLTVL.

The chain carries TRBV18 and TRBJ2-1; D perhaps matches TRBD2 (7 bases). V gave up 3 bases and J gave up 1 base, with 16 bases separating them. The CDR3 contains 17 residues. Germline V CDR1 and CDR2: KGHSH, LQKENI. CDR3 sequence (DNA): TGTGCCAGCTCACCGCGTAGAGAGGGGGGGTCCTACAATGAGCAGTTCTTC. This codes for CASSPRREGGSYNEQFF.

The chain carries TRBV18 and TRBJ1-1, with TRBD1 matching 10 bases. Germline V gene data show CDR1 as KGHSH and CDR2 as LQKENI. The CDR3 is 15 amino acids. Germline trimming cut 8 bases from V and 5 bases from J; bases unmatched to any gene: 11. CDR3 residues: CASTRTGGSDTEAFF. In nucleotides, the CDR3 is TGTGCCAGCACCCGGACAGGGGGTAGTGATACTGAAGCTTTCTTT.

The J gene is TRBJ1-5, the V gene TRBV7-2; 7 positions match TRBD1. CDR1 is SGHTA, CDR2 FQGNSA, per germline. Trimming took 8 bases from V and 7 from J; bases not matched to a gene: 8. The CDR3 is 13 amino acids. The CDR3 coding sequence is TGTGCCAGCCAAGGGGGCTTAACGCAGCCCCAGCATTTT. Its translation is CASQGGLTQPQHF.

V usage is TRBV7-2 and J usage is TRBJ2-2; TRBD1 matches at 12 bases. The length of the CDR3 is 14 residues. V shed 8 bases, J shed 5 bases, and the junction held 3 bases outside the gene matches. Per germline, CDR1 SGHTA and CDR2 FQGNSA. The CDR3 loop reads CASGTGGLTGELFF. The CDR3 nucleotides are TGTGCCAGCGGGACAGGGGGCTTAACCGGGGAGCTGTTTTTT.

The J gene is TRBJ2-3, the V gene TRBV7-3; no definite D call. The CDR3 is 15 amino acids. V was cut by 0 bases and J by 1 base, with 8 bases left in between. Looked up from germline, CDR1 is SGHTA and CDR2 is FQGTGA. For the CDR3, the DNA is TGTGCCAGCAGCTTAACACTACCCGGCACAGATACGCAGTATTTT. This gives the protein CASSLTLPGTDTQYF.

V gene TRBV19 combines with J gene TRBJ2-1, with 8 bases identical to TRBD1. V trimming: 3 bases; J trimming: 6 bases; junction bases outside the gene matches: 10. This CDR3 spans 16 amino acids. Germline CDR1 LNHDA, CDR2 SQIVND (reference sequence). The CDR3 loop reads CASSIPGTGQGNEQFF. As DNA, the CDR3 is TGTGCCAGTAGTATCCCCGGAACCGGACAGGGCAATGAGCAGTTCTTC.

CDR3 in DNA: TGTGCCAGCAGGGTTTACCGGGGGAGGGCAGATACGCAGTATTTT. It translates to CASRVYRGRADTQYF. This chain uses TRBV2 with TRBJ2-3; 7 bases line up with TRBD2. After removal of 6 bases from V and 4 bases from J, the junction contained 10 bases not matched to a gene. Germline-derived CDR1 and CDR2 are SNHLY and FYNNEI. CDR3 length: 15 residues.

The chain recombines TRBV2 with TRBJ2-1; TRBD2 matches 12 bases. In germline, CDR1 is SNHLY, CDR2 FYNNEI. The CDR3 spans 15 residues. J was trimmed by 9 bases and V by 5 bases; bases with no gene match: 8. This chain's CDR3 is CASSSSGGEWAEQFF. The CDR3 coding sequence is TGTGCCAGCAGTTCTAGCGGGGGGGAATGGGCTGAGCAGTTCTTC.